This TCR beta chain comes out of a study of shared clonotypes between healthy human individuals. The overall study: There were three CD4 naive, three CD4 memory, two CD8 naive and one CD8 memory plates per donor. Overall study findings and caveats: Naive CD4 clonotype sharing across a few donors was around 5%. The represented genetic and exposure-history diversity was limited by the small number of donors.

About this clone itself: The antigen remains undetermined.

Sequenced by immunoSEQ multiplex PCR; TCRdb stores in-frame clones only, minus some. The sample shows approximately 2.4 million clones, almost 96% of them seen only once. Nashville, Tennessee was home to all donors, who were Caucasian adults. The material sequenced was naive CD4+ T cells sorted from blood. Subset given: CD45RA+ positively selected. This clonotype was obtained from a man aged 18 to 30 in good health.

The CDR3 DNA sequence: TGTGCCATCGGTCCCACTACGGACACCGGGGAGCTGTTTTTT. This sequence encodes CAIGPTTDTGELFF. This chain connects TRBV10-3 to TRBJ2-2; D call uncertain. The CDR3 has 14 amino acids. The ends were cut back, 8 bases at V and 3 bases at J, with 13 bases in the middle. From germline, CDR1 is ENHRY and CDR2 SYGVKD.